These 12 T cell receptor beta chains were all obtained from the same sample, sequenced in a study of shared clonotypes between healthy human individuals. Data came from immunoSEQ multiplex PCR; TCRdb stores just in-frame clones and leaves some out. The sample records some 1,600,000 clones, around 98% being singletons. The sequenced sample was naive CD4+ T cells sorted from blood. Sample subset: CD45RA+ positively selected. The receptor source for this set is a man aged 25-45 years in good health.

This rearrangement joins TRBV9 to TRBJ2-5; TRBD2 matches 11 bases. The CDR3 consists of 16 residues. Germline V gene lookup returns CDR1 SGDLS and CDR2 YYNGEE. V lost 1 base to trimming and J lost 3 bases; unmatched junction nucleotides: 5. The CDR3, as DNA: TGTGCCAGCAGCGTACAGGGACTAGCGGTTAAAGAGACCCAGTACTTC. Amino acid sequence: CASSVQGLAVKETQYF.

CDR3 loop: CASSFRVGSGTGFNEQFF. The DNA of the CDR3 is TGTGCCAGCAGCTTCCGGGTGGGTAGCGGGACGGGGTTCAATGAGCAGTTCTTC. The chain couples TRBV5-6 to TRBJ2-1; the match to TRBD2 covers 8 bases. The V segment lost 2 bases and the J segment 6 bases; nucleotides outside the gene matches: 16. This CDR3 comprises 18 residues. Looked up from germline, CDR1 is SGHDT and CDR2 is YYEEEE.

The count of this clone is one. The CDR3 DNA reads TGTGCCAGCAGCTCGCCGGGACAGGGTTTGTACGAGCAGTACTTC. Encoded protein: CASSSPGQGLYEQYF. The rearrangement uses TRBV11-2 and TRBJ2-7, with TRBD1 matching over 9 bases. The CDR3 loop spans 15 amino acids. V dropped 4 bases and J dropped 4; count of bases not matched to a gene: 8. CDR1 and CDR2 from the germline V gene are SGHAT and FQNNGV.

The chain couples TRBV6-5 to TRBJ2-1, with 7 bases identical to TRBD1. Germline-derived CDR1 and CDR2 are MNHEY and SVGAGI. The length of the CDR3 is 16 residues. After removal of 2 bases from V and 2 bases from J, the junction contained 6 bases not matched to a gene. CDR3 nucleotide sequence: TGTGCCAGCAGTTACACATACAGGGGCCCCTACAATGAGCAGTTCTTC. Translating gives CASSYTYRGPYNEQFF.

The V and J genes are TRBV12-2 and TRBJ1-1; the DNA was not compared with TRBD1, the D call given in the table. TRBV12-2 is annotated as a pseudogene. The CDR3 is 19 amino acids. Here the CDR3 DNA reads TGTGCAAGTCGCTTAGCGAGTCGCCCAACAGGGGCGGGGAGCACTGAAGCTTTCTTT. Translating gives CASRLASRPTGAGSTEAFF.

The chain has TRBV5-1 and TRBJ2-2; 9 positions match TRBD2. The CDR3 runs to 14 residues. V lost 7 bases to trimming and J lost 6 bases; unmatched junction nucleotides: 7. Germline V CDR1 and CDR2: SGHRS, YFSETQ. CDR3 sequence (DNA): TGCGCCAGCGGCCCAGCGGGAGGATCCGGGGAGCTGTTTTTT. It translates to CASGPAGGSGELFF.

The chain uses TRBV7-9 and TRBJ2-5, with 11 bases that match TRBD1. The J segment lost 5 bases and the V segment lost 5 bases, leaving 7 bases of the junction unmatched. Per the germline V gene, CDR1 is SEHNR and CDR2 is FQNEAQ (reference sequence). The CDR3 has 15 amino acids. CDR3 DNA sequence: TGTGCCAGCAGCCAGCGGACAGGGGGCGCGGAGACCCAGTACTTC. It is translated as CASSQRTGGAETQYF.

This clone has just one count. The rearrangement joins TRBV14 to TRBJ1-1; D remains ambiguous. Germline CDR1 and CDR2: SGHDN and FVKESK. V was clipped by 1 base and J by 6 bases, with 3 bases between them. This CDR3 region has 11 residues. The CDR3 DNA sequence: TGTGCCAGCAGCCAAGCAGCTGAAGCTTTCTTT. Protein sequence: CASSQAAEAFF.

V usage is TRBV11-2 and J usage is TRBJ2-3, with a tentative D call TRBD2 (6 bases). Trimming took off 0 bases at V and 3 bases at J, with 19 bases between the two ends. Per the germline V gene, CDR1 is SGHAT and CDR2 is FQNNGV. There are 18 residues in the CDR3. The CDR3 DNA follows: TGTGCCAGCAGCTTAGAAGGAACGGGAGAACGGGAAACAGATACGCAGTATTTT. Protein: CASSLEGTGERETDTQYF.

The chain joins TRBV28 to TRBJ2-5, with a possible D match to TRBD1 (7 bases). Trimming removed 8 bases from V and 2 bases from J, with 12 bases in between. Germline V lookup: CDR1 MDHEN, CDR2 SYDVKM. CDR3 length equals 13 residues. The CDR3, as DNA: TGTGCCAGCGGGGGGACAGCGCAAGAGACCCAGTACTTC. This codes for CASGGTAQETQYF. Together with reference TRBV28 and TRBJ2-5, the CDR3 gives the full variable domain: DVKVTQSSRYLVKRTGEKVFLECVQDMDHENMFWYRQDPGLGLRLIYFSYDVKMKEKGDIPEGYSVSREKKERFSLILESASTNQTSMYLCASGGTAQETQYFGPGTRLLVL.

The chain recombines TRBV5-1 with TRBJ2-7; TRBD1 matches at 7 bases. V was clipped by 3 bases and J by 3 bases; unmatched bases: 6. CDR3 size: 14 residues. Germline V lookup: CDR1 SGHRS, CDR2 YFSETQ. CDR3 DNA: TGCGCCAGCAGCTCGTCCCGGGACAGCTACGAGCAGTACTTC. Translated, it gives CASSSSRDSYEQYF.

On this clone itself: Within the sample, other DNA sequences also encode this same CDR3. V usage is TRBV11-3 and J usage is TRBJ2-3; a possible D gene is TRBD2 (6 bases). Per the germline V gene, CDR1 is SGHNT and CDR2 is YENEEA. Trimming took off 4 bases at V and 0 bases at J, with 8 bases between the two ends. This CDR3 is built from 14 residues. In DNA form, the CDR3 reads TGTGCCAGCAGCTGGAGCGGGAGCACAGATACGCAGTATTTT. Amino acids: CASSWSGSTDTQYF.